The source of this T cell receptor (beta chain) is a study of Ad26.COV2.S vaccination and SARS-CoV-2 variants. Study-level points and caveats: Reported findings describe substantial breadth in spike-specific CD8+ and CD4+ T cell responses following vaccination. The study found similar non-spike TCR breadth in vaccine and placebo recipients.

Produced via immunoSEQ multiplex PCR; TCRdb's table is partial and in-frame only. The data show roughly 380,000 clones, about nine tenths seen once. In its sample, this clone was seen once. Its matching antigen is unknown. CDR3 size: 16 residues. CDR1 and CDR2 (germline): SNHLY, FYNNEI. V was trimmed by 6 bases and J by 4 bases, leaving 21 bases between them. Treatment specified: roughly 18 received Ad26.COV2.S at low or high dose, single or two shots; about 5 received placebo; per-sample allocation not given. Sampling happened 63 days after the first vaccine or placebo injection. Within Boston, the person who donated was an adult of 18-55 years.

The clonotype was recovered from a person aged 18-65 years who received the Ad26.COV2.S COVID-19 vaccine or a placebo. The chain joins TRBV2 to TRBJ2-5; D is possibly TRBD1 or TRBD2 (5 bases each). The starting material was peripheral blood, obtained in a trial of Ad26.COV2.S vaccine versus placebo. CDR3 nucleotides: TGTGCCAGCAGCGAAAGGGGACCGCCGAAGGGAGAGACCCAGTACTTC. Protein: CASSERGPPKGETQYF.